Each of the 9 T cell receptor beta chains below was sequenced from the same sample in a study of cytomegalovirus exposure and HLA in healthy donors. Assay: immunoSEQ multiplex PCR; the TCRdb copy retains only in-frame clones and omits some. The profile shows about 160,000 clones, just under 90% of them singletons. The sequenced sample was PBMCs. These TCRs come from a woman between 18 and 29 years old in good health and CMV-seropositive.

The chain is built from TRBV2 and TRBJ2-2, with 9 positions matching TRBD1. With V trimmed by 5 bases and J by 1 base, 2 bases remained unmatched. Germline V CDR1 and CDR2: SNHLY, FYNNEI. The CDR3 has 15 amino acids. In nucleotides, the CDR3 is TGTGCCAGCAGTCGGGACAGGGTGAACACCGGGGAGCTGTTTTTT. Translated: CASSRDRVNTGELFF.

This clone has just one count. This chain joins TRBV12-2 and TRBJ2-5; TRBD1, as called in the table, went unchecked against the DNA. TRBV12-2 is a pseudogene locus. The CDR3 spans 19 residues. CDR3 amino acids: CASRLGLRDSHLTQETQYF. The CDR3 DNA follows: TGTGCAAGTCGCTTAGGGCTACGGGACAGCCACCTAACCCAAGAGACCCAGTACTTC.

To note about this clone: At one boundary the junction diverges from the germline segment, which might be a read error. The chain employs TRBV5-1 and TRBJ2-7; 9 positions match TRBD2. Germline values: CDR1 SGHRS, CDR2 YFSETQ. CDR3 length: 12 amino acids. For the CDR3, the DNA is TGCGCCAGCAGCGTGGGACTAGCCCCCCCCCACTTC. Amino acids: CASSVGLAPPHF.

The V call is TRBV7-9, the J call TRBJ2-1, with 9 bases fitting TRBD2. Germline values: CDR1 SEHNR, CDR2 FQNEAQ (reference sequence). V was clipped by 4 bases and J by 15 bases; unmatched bases: 13. This CDR3 region has 14 residues. In DNA, the CDR3 is TGTGCCAGCAGCTCTCTCGGTGATAGCGGGAGTTGGTTCTTC. Encoded protein: CASSSLGDSGSWFF.

This clone was found a few times. CDR3 in amino acids: CASSLAGSSYEQYF. In DNA, the CDR3 is TGTGCCAGCAGCTTAGCGGGGAGCTCCTACGAGCAGTACTTC. The chain uses TRBV7-2 and TRBJ2-7, with a possible D match to TRBD2 (5 bases). Germline-derived CDR1 and CDR2 are SGHTA and FQGNSA. V was shortened by 0 bases and J by 0 bases, with 6 bases between the two germline ends. This CDR3 is 14 amino acids long.

V gene TRBV6-4 combines with J gene TRBJ1-2, with D possibly being TRBD1 (6 bases). The CDR3 is made up of 12 amino acids. V was cut by 4 bases and J by 8 bases, with 11 bases left in between. Germline assignment: CDR1 MRHNA and CDR2 SNTAGT. Here the CDR3 DNA reads TGTGCCAGCAGTGCAGGGGAGGGAGGCTACACCTTC. Its protein is CASSAGEGGYTF.

CDR3 residues: CASSSRGGRQGTDTQYF. CDR3 DNA: TGTGCCAGCAGCTCCAGAGGCGGGAGGCAGGGCACAGATACGCAGTATTTT. The chain uses TRBV9 and TRBJ2-3; 8 bases are a match to TRBD2. Germline V gene sequence: CDR1 SGDLS, CDR2 YYNGEE. This CDR3 is built from 17 residues. Trimming took 4 bases from V and 1 from J; bases not matched to a gene: 11.

This clone was found a few times. The chain couples TRBV27 to TRBJ1-1, with a possible D match to TRBD1 (6 bases). V gave up 6 bases and J gave up 5 bases, with 19 bases separating them. This CDR3 has 15 amino acids. Germline CDR1 MNHEY, CDR2 SMNVEV (reference sequence). CDR3 residues: CASSPLRGIRTEAFF. The CDR3 DNA reads as TGTGCCAGCAGCCCGTTAAGGGGGATCAGGACTGAAGCTTTCTTT.

The chain is built from TRBV7-8 and TRBJ2-1; TRBD2 might be the D (7 bases). The CDR3 runs 13 residues. Trimming stripped 5 bases from V and 8 bases from J, with 13 bases between. Germline V CDR1 and CDR2: SGHVS, FQNEAQ. The chain's CDR3 is CASSPGEGDEQFF. The DNA of the CDR3 is TGTGCCAGCAGCCCAGGGGAGGGTGATGAGCAGTTCTTC.